Listed here are 20 T cell receptor beta chains from one sample, sequenced in a study of blood T cell repertoires in COVID-19. Profiled with immunoSEQ multiplex PCR; TCRdb holds only in-frame clones, not every one. The sample shows approximately 210,000 clones, 80% to 85% of them seen only once. The sample comprised peripheral blood. The receptors come from a human donor in a cohort sampled during active COVID-19.

The chain links TRBV10-3 to TRBJ1-1; D not certain. The CDR3 covers 15 residues. CDR1 and CDR2 from the germline V gene are ENHRY and SYGVKD. Trimming pared 3 bases from V and 5 bases from J, leaving 16 bases between. DNA for the CDR3: TGTGCCATCAGTGATTCGCCCGGGAGAGGAACTGAAGCTTTCTTT. Residues: CAISDSPGRGTEAFF.

The chain uses TRBV12-5 and TRBJ1-5; TRBD1 agrees at 10 bases. Germline V gives CDR1 LGHNT, CDR2 FRNRAP. This CDR3 is built from 13 residues. With V trimmed by 6 bases and J by 9 bases, 5 bases remained unmatched. The chain's CDR3 is CASGATGGGPQHF. CDR3 bases: TGTGCTAGTGGAGCGACAGGGGGCGGGCCCCAGCATTTT.

The chain carries TRBV5-1 and TRBJ1-1, with 7 bases fitting TRBD1. Germline V gene data show CDR1 as SGHRS and CDR2 as YFSETQ. The CDR3 has 14 residues. V trimming: 0 bases; J trimming: 5 bases; junction bases outside the gene matches: 4. The CDR3 here is CASSLAGGFTEAFF. DNA for the CDR3: TGCGCCAGCAGCTTGGCAGGGGGGTTTACTGAAGCTTTCTTT.

V gene TRBV5-4 combines with J gene TRBJ1-4, with TRBD1 matching 10 bases. This CDR3 comprises 15 residues. The germline V gene has CDR1 SGHNT and CDR2 YYREEE (reference sequence). With 3 bases clipped from V and 8 bases from J, the junction kept 7 bases outside the gene matches. CDR3 region: CASSWADRGSEKLFF. CDR3 nucleotide sequence: TGTGCCAGCAGCTGGGCGGACAGGGGGTCCGAAAAACTGTTTTTT.

V gene TRBV4-2 combines with J gene TRBJ1-2; the match to TRBD1 covers 7 bases. The CDR3 runs 15 residues. Germline values: CDR1 LGHNA, CDR2 YNFKEQ. With V trimmed by 3 bases and J by 8 bases, 12 bases remained unmatched. This CDR3 is CASSQLAGGLFGYTF. The DNA of the CDR3 is TGTGCCAGCAGCCAGCTGGCAGGGGGACTCTTCGGCTACACCTTC.

This clone was found a few times. This chain joins TRBV5-4 and TRBJ2-1; perhaps TRBD2 as D (6 bases). V was cut by 3 bases and J by 6 bases, with 16 bases left in between. CDR1 is SGHNT and CDR2 is YYREEE in the germline V gene (reference sequence). The CDR3 totals 15 residues. For the CDR3, the DNA is TGTGCCAGCAGCTCATCCACGACTAGGGGCAATGAGCAGTTCTTC. It yields the protein CASSSSTTRGNEQFF.

J is TRBJ2-7 and V is TRBV7-9, with 8 bases lining up with TRBD2. CDR1 and CDR2 (germline): SEHNR, FQNEAQ (reference sequence). J was trimmed by 6 bases and V by 1 base; bases with no gene match: 14. The CDR3 consists of 17 residues. The CDR3 DNA reads as TGTGCCAGCAGCTTAGTCGCGTCTGCGGGAGGCAAGTTCGAGCAGTACTTC. Its protein is CASSLVASAGGKFEQYF.

V is TRBV27 and J is TRBJ2-7; D is ambiguous. Looked up from germline, CDR1 is MNHEY and CDR2 is SMNVEV (reference sequence). V gave up 7 bases and J gave up 4 bases, with 8 bases separating them. The CDR3 length is 11 residues. Here the CDR3 reads CASTDFYEQYF. The CDR3, as DNA: TGTGCCAGCACCGACTTTTACGAGCAGTACTTC.

CDR3 region: CASRRDPDSPYEQYF. DNA for the CDR3: TGTGCCAGCAGACGAGACCCGGACAGCCCGTACGAGCAGTACTTC. The gene calls are TRBV27 and TRBJ2-7, with D possibly being TRBD1 (6 bases). CDR3 length equals 15 residues. V was cut by 6 bases and J by 4 bases, with 19 bases left in between. Germline CDR1 and CDR2: MNHEY and SMNVEV (reference sequence).

The chain links TRBV30 to TRBJ2-3; 10 bases line up with TRBD2. The CDR3 has 16 amino acids. Germline CDR1 and CDR2: GTSNPN and SVGIG (reference sequence). The J segment lost 1 base and the V segment lost 0 bases, leaving 4 bases of the junction unmatched. This chain's CDR3 is CAWSVGLAGGTDTQYF. The CDR3 bases are TGTGCCTGGAGTGTTGGGCTAGCGGGAGGCACAGATACGCAGTATTTT.

The chain is built from TRBV5-6 and TRBJ2-5; D possibly corresponds to TRBD2 (6 bases). V gave up 4 bases and J gave up 5 bases, with 15 bases separating them. The length of the CDR3 is 14 residues. Germline V gene data show CDR1 as SGHDT and CDR2 as YYEEEE. The CDR3 region is CASSHRLDGETQYF. In DNA, the CDR3 is TGTGCCAGCAGCCACCGACTAGACGGGGAGACCCAGTACTTC.

The V and J genes are TRBV27 and TRBJ1-5, with D unclear. The ends were cut back, 6 bases at V and 3 bases at J, with 9 bases in the middle. The CDR3 sequence is 13 residues long. Germline V gene data show CDR1 as MNHEY and CDR2 as SMNVEV (reference sequence). The CDR3: CASSHRFNQPQHF. The DNA of the CDR3 is TGTGCCAGCAGCCACAGATTCAATCAGCCCCAGCATTTT.

The chain couples TRBV7-9 to TRBJ1-4, with 7 bases lining up with TRBD1. J lost 7 bases, V lost 3 bases, and 2 bases had no gene match. This CDR3 spans 13 amino acids. The V gene's germline CDR1 is SEHNR and CDR2 FQNEAQ (reference sequence). DNA of the CDR3: TGTGCCAGCAGCTTGGGGGACAGTGAAAAACTGTTTTTT. This sequence encodes CASSLGDSEKLFF. Together with reference TRBV7-9 and TRBJ1-4, the CDR3 gives the full variable domain: DTGVSQNPRHKITKRGQNVTFRCDPISEHNRLYWYRQTLGQGPEFLTYFQNEAQLEKSRLLSDRFSAERPKGSFSTLEIQRTEQGDSAMYLCASSLGDSEKLFFGSGTQLSVL.

The chain couples TRBV19 to TRBJ1-5; D gene unclear. Trimming left V 9 bases short and J 1 base short, with 10 bases between. The CDR3 has 13 amino acids. Germline V gives CDR1 LNHDA, CDR2 SQIVND (reference sequence). As DNA, the CDR3 is TGTGCCAGCATAGCAGACAGCAATCAGCCCCAGCATTTT. It codes for CASIADSNQPQHF.

The rearrangement joins TRBV19 to TRBJ1-1; TRBD1 might be the D (6 bases). The CDR3 spans 15 residues. The germline CDR1 and CDR2 sequences are LNHDA and SQIVND (reference sequence). The V and J ends lost 5 bases and 3 bases respectively, with 16 bases between them. The CDR3 nucleotides read TGTGCCAGTAGTCTAATCGTTGGGGGCGACACTGAAGCTTTCTTT. As protein: CASSLIVGGDTEAFF.

This chain joins TRBV3-1 (or the pseudogene TRBV3-2) and TRBJ2-3, with TRBD1 as a possible D gene (6 bases). CDR1 and CDR2 from the germline V gene are LGHDT and YNNKEL (reference sequence). With 0 bases removed from V and 9 bases from J, the gap between germline ends came to 10 bases. CDR3 length equals 13 residues. The DNA of the CDR3 is TGTGCCAGCAGCCAAGATCCAGGGGAGACGCAGTATTTT. As protein: CASSQDPGETQYF.

J is TRBJ2-2 and V is TRBV9, with 8 bases that match TRBD2. CDR3 length: 15 amino acids. V shed 4 bases and J 3 bases; nucleotides not matched to a gene: 5. CDR1 is SGDLS, CDR2 YYNGEE, per germline. The CDR3 sequence: CASSPPTSDTGELFF. Here the CDR3 DNA reads TGTGCCAGCAGCCCACCGACTAGCGACACCGGGGAGCTGTTTTTT.

The rearrangement links TRBV27 to TRBJ1-5; D remains unclear. Germline V lookup: CDR1 MNHEY, CDR2 SMNVEV (reference sequence). The CDR3 is 17 residues long. The ends were cut back, 7 bases at V and 1 base at J, with 20 bases in the middle. As DNA, the CDR3 is TGTGCCAGCACGCTCCGGGATAAAATTAAGAGCAATCAGCCCCAGCATTTT. The encoded protein is CASTLRDKIKSNQPQHF.

The chain is built from TRBV21-1 and TRBJ2-1; TRBD1 is taken as the D call from the table, unchecked against the DNA. TRBV21-1 has pseudogene status. This CDR3 comprises 14 residues. CDR3 protein: CASSMVGGYNEQFF. The CDR3 DNA follows: TGTGCCAGCAGCATGGTAGGGGGTTACAATGAGCAGTTCTTC.

The chain is built from TRBV7-2 and TRBJ1-2, with D possibly matching TRBD1 (5 bases). V was cut by 6 bases and J by 8 bases, with 19 bases left in between. This CDR3 has 14 residues. CDR1 and CDR2 from the germline V gene are SGHTA and FQGNSA. This CDR3 reads CASSSGVAGWGYTF. The CDR3, as DNA: TGTGCCAGCAGTTCAGGCGTCGCAGGGTGGGGCTACACCTTC.